These 15 T cell receptor beta chains share one sample of origin, sequenced in a study of T cell repertoires in cytomegalovirus infection. MiXCR, run by TCRdb on the reads, gives a single entry per CDR3 protein. In the table there are approximately 170,000 distinct CDR3 sequences, roughly 18% of which are singletons. Sequenced sample: CD8+ T cells from PBMCs. The receptors were sampled from a human donor in good health (CMV status not recorded). Some clones in this sample may be carry-over from other donors' samples.

The chain uses TRBV28 and TRBJ2-4; 9 positions match TRBD1. Germline CDR1 reads MDHEN; CDR2 reads SYDVKM. The CDR3 is 14 amino acids. V shed 5 bases, J shed 6 bases, and the junction held 5 bases outside the gene matches. The CDR3 sequence is CASSPGQGRNIQYF. The CDR3 DNA is TGTGCCAGCAGTCCCGGACAGGGGAGAAACATTCAGTACTTC.

The chain combines TRBV28 with TRBJ2-5, with D maybe TRBD1 (6 bases). CDR1 MDHEN and CDR2 SYDVKM come from the germline V gene. The length of the CDR3 is 14 residues. The V gene lost 6 bases and the J gene lost 1 base, with 12 bases spanning the gap. The CDR3 nucleotides are TGTGCCAGCAGGCGAAACAGGGCCCAAGAGACCCAGTACTTC. Its translation is CASRRNRAQETQYF.

For this clonotype: It is likely a read error, because the conserved phenylalanine at the end of the CDR3 is missing. Here the CDR3 DNA reads TGTGCCAGCAGTTACCCATCGCTAGCGGGAGACAATGAGCAGTTCTTA. Translation: CASSYPSLAGDNEQFL. This chain uses TRBV6-2 or TRBV6-3 with TRBJ2-1; 10 nucleotides align to TRBD2. Losses at the gene ends were 2 bases for V and 5 bases for J; bases not matched to a gene: 6. The CDR3 length is 16 residues. Germline assignment: CDR1 MNHEY and CDR2 SVGEGT.

This chain links TRBV28 with TRBJ2-3; tentatively, D is TRBD2 (5 bases). The CDR3 is made up of 16 amino acids. Germline lookup yields CDR1 MDHEN and CDR2 SYDVKM. V was cut by 3 bases and J by 14 bases, with 27 bases left in between. CDR3 protein: CASSFSASFPQIRLYF. The DNA for the CDR3 is TGTGCCAGCAGTTTTAGCGCGAGCTTTCCACAGATACGCTTGTATTTT.

This clonotype showed up just a few times. CDR3 sequence: CASSLPGRNTGELFF. The CDR3 coding sequence is TGTGCCAGCAGCTTACCGGGAAGGAACACCGGGGAGCTGTTTTTT. The chain carries TRBV7-9 and TRBJ2-2; TRBD2 is a possible D gene (5 bases). The V gene lost 2 bases and the J gene lost 1 base, with 8 bases spanning the gap. The CDR3 is 15 amino acids. Germline CDR1 and CDR2: SEHNR and FQNEAQ (reference sequence).

This chain connects TRBV20-1 to TRBJ1-1, with 7 bases lining up with TRBD1. The junction had 8 bases not matched to a gene; V was cut back by 6 bases and J by 4 bases. The CDR3 runs 13 residues. The germline gives CDR1 DFQATT, CDR2 SNEGSKA (reference sequence). CDR3 sequence: CSARKQGTTEAFF. CDR3 coding DNA: TGCAGTGCAAGAAAACAGGGGACCACTGAAGCTTTCTTT.

This clonotype was found a few times. The V call is TRBV20-1, the J call TRBJ1-5; D remains unclear. This CDR3 spans 16 amino acids. CDR1 DFQATT and CDR2 SNEGSKA come from the germline V gene (reference sequence). Trimming removed 0 bases at V and 3 bases at J, with 15 bases between. The CDR3 DNA is TGCAGTGCTAGAGATCGGACTCAGGCGATCAATCAGCCCCAGCATTTT. Translation: CSARDRTQAINQPQHF.

This clonotype was seen a handful of times. The chain combines TRBV2 with TRBJ1-1, with D tentatively TRBD1 (6 bases). The V end lost 7 bases, the J end lost 2 bases, and 17 bases lay between the germline ends. Germline CDR1 SNHLY, CDR2 FYNNEI. The CDR3 is 15 amino acids. DNA for the CDR3: TGTGCCAGCACCGAAGGCAGGGGTGGAAACACTGAAGCTTTCTTT. It yields the protein CASTEGRGGNTEAFF.

This chain connects TRBV10-3 to TRBJ2-2, with D possibly being TRBD1 or TRBD2 (5 bases each). V was cut by 8 bases and J by 4 bases, with 17 bases left in between. The CDR3 is 15 residues long. Germline V gene data show CDR1 as ENHRY and CDR2 as SYGVKD. The CDR3 protein is CAILGTAVGTGELFF. The CDR3 DNA reads as TGTGCCATCCTAGGGACGGCCGTGGGCACCGGGGAGCTGTTTTTT.

This clonotype occurred a few times. This sequence joins TRBV6-2 or TRBV6-3 and TRBJ2-7, with no clear D. Trimming removed 0 bases from V and 0 bases from J, with 9 bases in between. The CDR3 is 15 amino acids. Germline values: CDR1 MNHEY, CDR2 SVGEGT. The CDR3 coding sequence is TGTGCCAGCAGTTACTCGACGGAACGCTCCTACGAGCAGTACTTC. Translated: CASSYSTERSYEQYF.

This clonotype was seen only a few times. CDR3 loop: CASSLTAGDTQYF. CDR3 bases: TGTGCCAGCAGCTTAACGGCCGGGGATACGCAGTATTTT. V usage is TRBV7-2 and J usage is TRBJ2-3; no firm D call. V lost 2 bases, J lost 6 bases, and 9 bases lay in between. This CDR3 comprises 13 residues. Germline loops: CDR1 SGHTA, CDR2 FQGNSA.

The rearrangement uses TRBV7-6 and TRBJ2-5, with D perhaps matching TRBD1 or TRBD2 (5 bases each). This CDR3 region has 15 residues. V was cut by 2 bases and J by 5 bases, with 15 bases left in between. Germline values: CDR1 SGHVS, CDR2 FNYEAQ. CDR3 region: CASSLLGESWETQYF. DNA of the CDR3: TGTGCCAGCAGCTTATTAGGGGAGTCGTGGGAGACCCAGTACTTC.

The chain is built from TRBV7-9 and TRBJ2-4; 11 nucleotides line up with TRBD2. CDR1 and CDR2 from the germline V gene are SEHNR and FQNEAQ (reference sequence). Trimming at V came to 5 bases and at J to 6 bases, leaving 15 bases not matched to a gene. The CDR3 consists of 18 residues. CDR3 nucleotide sequence: TGTGCCAGCAGCGGACTAGCGGGTGCAACTAGCCATAGAAACATTCAGTACTTC. Translated: CASSGLAGATSHRNIQYF.

This clonotype showed up just a few times. The chain links TRBV14 to TRBJ2-1, with D uncertain. Trimming cost V 0 bases and J 10 bases, with 10 bases left between them. Germline V gene sequence: CDR1 SGHDN, CDR2 FVKESK. CDR3 length equals 13 residues. Written as DNA, the CDR3 is TGTGCCAGCAGCCAAGATTTAAGAAGGGAGCAGTTCTTC. This translates into CASSQDLRREQFF.

This sequence joins TRBV4-1 and TRBJ2-3; perhaps TRBD1 as D (6 bases). This CDR3 contains 15 residues. Trimming took off 1 base at V and 2 bases at J, with 10 bases between the two ends. The germline V gene has CDR1 MGHRA and CDR2 YSYEKL. DNA of the CDR3: TGCGCCAGCAGCCAAGGCAACAGGGACACAGATACGCAGTATTTT. It encodes CASSQGNRDTDTQYF.